The clone carrying this T cell receptor beta chain was seen only a few times. The data derive from a study of blood T cell repertoires in COVID-19. At the level of the study: COVID-19 samples from acute and convalescent phases originated in the United States, Italy and Spain. Sources were T cells, B-cell-depleted T cells, or PBMCs; the material itself was cDNA or gDNA.

Produced via immunoSEQ multiplex PCR; TCRdb's table is partial and in-frame only. This sample has roughly 170,000 clones, with 70% to 90% found just once. V was shortened by 4 bases and J by 6 bases, with 12 bases between the two germline ends. Germline CDR1 and CDR2: MNHNY and SVGAGI (reference sequence). The CDR3 runs 13 residues. The sequenced sample was peripheral blood. This sequence was found in a man aged 40-49 years who had recovered from COVID-19. The genes are TRBV6-6 and TRBJ1-1; a possible D gene is TRBD1 (5 bases). The CDR3 DNA reads as TGTGCCAGCAGTTTCAGGGAGGCTGCTGAAGCTTTCTTT. Translated: CASSFREAAEAFF.